Sequencing of this TCR beta chain was carried out in a study of immune characterization of retroperitoneal liposarcoma. TCRdb re-called the PCR reads with MiXCR, one entry per CDR3 protein. The sample lists roughly 9,800 distinct CDR3 sequences, around a third occurring once. This CDR3 is built from 16 residues. In germline, CDR1 is MNHEY, CDR2 SVGAGI. Trimming stripped 2 bases from V and 11 bases from J, with 22 bases between. The sequence derives from a male donor with retroperitoneal liposarcoma. The chain uses TRBV6-5 and TRBJ2-1; D may match TRBD1 or TRBD2 (5 bases each). Sequencing was carried out using tumor tissue. In nucleotides, the CDR3 is TGTGCCAGCAGTTACCGAGTTGGGACCCTAACCACCAAGCAGTTCTTC. Translating gives CASSYRVGTLTTKQFF.